This note documents a single TCR beta chain sequence. Its antigen is still unknown. From germline, CDR1 is LNHDA and CDR2 SQIVND (reference sequence). This CDR3 contains 15 residues. The V and J ends lost 7 bases and 2 bases respectively, with 15 bases between them. The data derive from a study of graft-versus-host responses after intestinal transplantation. Study-level results: The highest levels of circulating GvH clones went along with early declines in HvG clones after transplant.

The data were produced by immunoSEQ multiplex PCR, yet TCRdb's version contains in-frame clones alone and is incomplete. The data hold roughly 93,000 clones, with about 93% observed a single time. The source is a human donor who received an intestinal transplant. The starting material was unstimulated CD8+ T cells sorted from spleen or lymph node cells, obtained before intestinal transplant. V and J are TRBV19 and TRBJ2-1; D might be TRBD1 (6 bases). CDR3 protein: CASNPGTKAYNEQFF. Written as DNA, the CDR3 is TGTGCCAGTAATCCCGGGACAAAGGCCTACAATGAGCAGTTCTTC.